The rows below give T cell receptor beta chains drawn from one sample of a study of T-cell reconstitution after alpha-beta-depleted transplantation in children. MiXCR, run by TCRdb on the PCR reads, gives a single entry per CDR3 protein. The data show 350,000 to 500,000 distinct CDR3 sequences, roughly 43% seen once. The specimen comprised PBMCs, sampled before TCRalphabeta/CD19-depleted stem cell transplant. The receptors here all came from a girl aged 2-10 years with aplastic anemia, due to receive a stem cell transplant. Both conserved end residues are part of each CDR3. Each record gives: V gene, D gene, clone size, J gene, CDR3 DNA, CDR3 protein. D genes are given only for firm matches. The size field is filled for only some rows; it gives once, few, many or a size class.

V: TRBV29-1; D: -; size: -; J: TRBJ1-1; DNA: TGCAGCGTTGACAAGGGGCGGACTGAAGCTTTCTTT; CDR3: CSVDKGRTEAFF
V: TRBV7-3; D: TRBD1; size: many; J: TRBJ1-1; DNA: TGTGCCAGCAGCTTAGGGGGACAGGACCCTGAAGCTTTCTTT; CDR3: CASSLGGQDPEAFF
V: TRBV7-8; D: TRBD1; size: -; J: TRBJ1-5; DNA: TGTGCCAGCAGCTTAGTACAGGGGCACAATCAGCCCCAGCATTTT; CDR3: CASSLVQGHNQPQHF
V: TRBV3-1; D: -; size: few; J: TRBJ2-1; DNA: TGTGCCAGCAGCCAAGGGGCTAGCCCCCATGAGCAGTTCTTC; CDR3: CASSQGASPHEQFF
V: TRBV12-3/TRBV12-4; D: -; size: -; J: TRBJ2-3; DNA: TGTGCCAGCAGCCCCCAAGTACAGGTACATACGCAGTATTTT; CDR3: CASSPQVQVHTQYF
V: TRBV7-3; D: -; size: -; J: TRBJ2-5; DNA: TGTGCCAGCAGCCTATCCGGGCCGCAAGAGACCCAGTACTTC; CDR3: CASSLSGPQETQYF
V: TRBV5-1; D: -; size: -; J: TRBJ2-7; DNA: TGCGCCAGCAGCTTGGCCCTGGGAAGGGCTCCAGCCTACGAGCAGTACTTC; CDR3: CASSLALGRAPAYEQYF
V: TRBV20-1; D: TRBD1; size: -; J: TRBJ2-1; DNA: TGCAGTGCCCCGGGACAGGGGATTGGTGAGCAGTTCTTC; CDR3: CSAPGQGIGEQFF
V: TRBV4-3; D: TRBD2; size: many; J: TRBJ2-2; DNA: TGCGCCAGCAGCCAAGATCACACTAGCGTAAGGAGTGGAGGGGAGCTGTTTTTT; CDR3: CASSQDHTSVRSGGELFF
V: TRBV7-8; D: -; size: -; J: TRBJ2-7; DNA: TGTGCCAGCAGCTTAGACGATTCCCCCTACGAGCAGTACTTC; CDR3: CASSLDDSPYEQYF
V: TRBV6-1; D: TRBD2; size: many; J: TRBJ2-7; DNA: TGTGCCAGCAGTGACCACTCTAGCGGGAACAACGAGCAGTACTTC; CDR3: CASSDHSSGNNEQYF
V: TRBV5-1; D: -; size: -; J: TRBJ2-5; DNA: TGCGCCAGCAGCTTGGGTACAGGGAGGGAAGAGACCCAGTACTTC; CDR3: CASSLGTGREETQYF
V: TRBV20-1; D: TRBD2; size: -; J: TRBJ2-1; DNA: TGCAGTGCTAGACTAGCGGCATTCTACAATGAGCAGTTCTTC; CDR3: CSARLAAFYNEQFF
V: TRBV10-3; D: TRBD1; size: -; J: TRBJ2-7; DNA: TGTGCCATCAGGCTGCAATCGACAGGGAGCGAGCAGTACTTC; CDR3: CAIRLQSTGSEQYF
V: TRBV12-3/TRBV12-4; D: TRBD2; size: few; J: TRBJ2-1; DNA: TGTGCCAGCAGTTTAGTCTTGGTAGCGGGAAAGTCCTACAATGAGCAGTTCTTC; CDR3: CASSLVLVAGKSYNEQFF
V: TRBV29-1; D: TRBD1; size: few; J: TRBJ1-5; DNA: TGCAGCGTTCGGGACAGGGCGGATAGCAATCAGCCCCAGCATTTT; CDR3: CSVRDRADSNQPQHF
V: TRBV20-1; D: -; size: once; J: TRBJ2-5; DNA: TGCAGTGCTAGGCCGCGAACAGGGAGTTTCAAGGAGACCCAGTACTTC; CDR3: CSARPRTGSFKETQYF
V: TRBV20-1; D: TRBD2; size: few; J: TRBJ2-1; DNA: TGCAGTGCTAGAGGGCCTAGCGGGATACCTGAGCAGTTCTTC; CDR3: CSARGPSGIPEQFF
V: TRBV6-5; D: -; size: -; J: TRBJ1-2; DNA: TGTGCCAGCAGTTACACAGTGACCTTCTATGGCTACACCTTC; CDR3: CASSYTVTFYGYTF
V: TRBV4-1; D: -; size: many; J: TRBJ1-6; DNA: TGCGCCAGCAGCGGTGGACAGCCTCTAAATAATTCACCCCTCCACTTT; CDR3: CASSGGQPLNNSPLHF
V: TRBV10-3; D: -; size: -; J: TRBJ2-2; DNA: TGTGCCATCAGTGCCCCGCAGGGGGGCACCGGGGAGCTGTTTTTT; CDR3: CAISAPQGGTGELFF
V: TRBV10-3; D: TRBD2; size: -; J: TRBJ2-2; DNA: TGTGCCCTCTCCCGCTCGGGGGGTCATGTCACCGGGGAGCTGTTTTTT; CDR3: CALSRSGGHVTGELFF
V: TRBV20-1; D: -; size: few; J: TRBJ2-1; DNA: TGCAGTGCTCACATAGCGCTCTACACTAACAATGAGCAGTTCTTC; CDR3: CSAHIALYTNNEQFF
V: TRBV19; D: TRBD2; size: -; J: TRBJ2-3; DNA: TGTGCCAGTAAAGAAGGCGGGAGGGCCGGGGCCGCAGATACGCAGTATTTT; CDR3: CASKEGGRAGAADTQYF
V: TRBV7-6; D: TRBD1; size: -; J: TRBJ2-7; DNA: TGTGCCAGCAGCCGCGGACAGGGGGGGGAGCAGTACTTC; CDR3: CASSRGQGGEQYF
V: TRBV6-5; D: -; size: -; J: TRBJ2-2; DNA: TGTGCCAGCCGAGGGTACGCCGGGGAGCTGTTTTTT; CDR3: CASRGYAGELFF
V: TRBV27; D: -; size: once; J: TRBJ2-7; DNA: TGTGCCAGCAGTTTACGGACGGGACTTAGCTCCTACGAGCAGTACTTC; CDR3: CASSLRTGLSSYEQYF
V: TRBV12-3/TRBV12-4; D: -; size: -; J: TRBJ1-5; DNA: TGTGCCAGCAGTTCAGGCACGCGGGGAGTTCCCCAGCATTTT; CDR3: CASSSGTRGVPQHF
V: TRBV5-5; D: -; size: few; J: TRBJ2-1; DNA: TGTGCCAGCAGCTTGTACAGCTCCTACAATGAGCAGTTCTTC; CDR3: CASSLYSSYNEQFF
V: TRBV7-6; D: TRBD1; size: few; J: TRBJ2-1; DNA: TGTGCCAGCAGCCATCCGGGACAGGGGACTATTGAGCAGTTCTTC; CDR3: CASSHPGQGTIEQFF
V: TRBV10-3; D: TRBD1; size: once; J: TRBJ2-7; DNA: TGTGCCATCGCGACAGGGGTGGGCTACGAGCAGTACTTC; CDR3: CAIATGVGYEQYF
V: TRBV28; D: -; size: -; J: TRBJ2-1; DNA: TGTGCCAGCAGTCCGGGGACCAACTCGGGTGAGCAGTTCTTC; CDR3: CASSPGTNSGEQFF
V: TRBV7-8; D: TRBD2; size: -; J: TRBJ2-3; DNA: TGTGCCAGCAGCTTAATCTTTTGGCGGGAGCTAGAGAGCACAGATACGCAGTATTTT; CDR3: CASSLIFWRELESTDTQYF
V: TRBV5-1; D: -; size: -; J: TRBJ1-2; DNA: TGCGCCAGCAGCTTGTTTGAAGGGGTGGATGGCTACACCTTC; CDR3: CASSLFEGVDGYTF
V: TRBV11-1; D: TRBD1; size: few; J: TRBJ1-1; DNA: TGTGCCAGCACCACCAATACAAACAGGGGGGTCACTGAAGCTTTCTTT; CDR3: CASTTNTNRGVTEAFF
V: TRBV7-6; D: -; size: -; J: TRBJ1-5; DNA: TGTGCCAGCAGCTTGGGGAAAGCGCCGAGCAATCAGCCCCAGCATTTT; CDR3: CASSLGKAPSNQPQHF
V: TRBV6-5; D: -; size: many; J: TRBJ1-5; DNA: TGTGCCAGCAGTTTAGAGACGGGGCAGCCCCAGCATTTT; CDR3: CASSLETGQPQHF
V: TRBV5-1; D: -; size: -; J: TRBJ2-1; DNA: TGCGCCAGCCGCCTCAGCTCCTACAATGAGCAGTTCTTC; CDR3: CASRLSSYNEQFF
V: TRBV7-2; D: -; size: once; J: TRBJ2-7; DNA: TGTGCCAGCAGCTTTACCGGGACCAACCCCTACGAGCAGTACTTC; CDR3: CASSFTGTNPYEQYF
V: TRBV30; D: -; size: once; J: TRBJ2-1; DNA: TGTGCCTGGAGTGTGGCGGGCCCTGGGGGGCAGTTCTTC; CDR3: CAWSVAGPGGQFF
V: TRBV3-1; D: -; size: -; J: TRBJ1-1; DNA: TGTGCCAGCAGCCAACTCGGCAGGGGCGCTGAAGCTTTCTTT; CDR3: CASSQLGRGAEAFF
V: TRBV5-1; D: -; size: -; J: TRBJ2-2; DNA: TGCGCCAGCAGCCAACAAAACACCGGGGAGCTGTTTTTT; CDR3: CASSQQNTGELFF
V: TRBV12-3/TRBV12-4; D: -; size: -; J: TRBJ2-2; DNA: TGTGCCAGCAGTTCCGGCGCGGGATCGAACACCGGGGAGCTGTTTTTT; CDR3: CASSSGAGSNTGELFF
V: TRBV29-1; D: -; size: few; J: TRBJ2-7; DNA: TGCAGCGTTGCGAGGGCTTCCGAGCAGTACTTC; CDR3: CSVARASEQYF
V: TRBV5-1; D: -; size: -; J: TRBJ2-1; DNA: TGCGCCAGCAGCTTGAGCGAGGGCCCTCGCTATGAGCAGTTCTTC; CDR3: CASSLSEGPRYEQFF
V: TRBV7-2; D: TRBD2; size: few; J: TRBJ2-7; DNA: TGTGCCAGCACCCAGATGGGCGGGAGGGCCAGCGAGCAGTACTTC; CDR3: CASTQMGGRASEQYF
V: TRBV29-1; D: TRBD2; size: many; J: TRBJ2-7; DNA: TGCAGCGGTATTGGACTAGCGGGAACGGGCGAGCAGTACTTC; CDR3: CSGIGLAGTGEQYF
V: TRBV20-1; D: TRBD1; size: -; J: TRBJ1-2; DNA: TGCAGTGCAAGGACAGGGGGCCCCTATGGCTACACCTTC; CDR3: CSARTGGPYGYTF
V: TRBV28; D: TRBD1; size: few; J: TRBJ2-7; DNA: TGTGCCAGCAGTTTCCTTACGAGACAGGGTGCCTATTACGAGCAGTACTTC; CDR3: CASSFLTRQGAYYEQYF
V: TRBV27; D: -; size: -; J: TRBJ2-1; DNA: TGTGCCAGCAAATACGGCCAGGGATACAATGAGCAGTTCTTC; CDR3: CASKYGQGYNEQFF
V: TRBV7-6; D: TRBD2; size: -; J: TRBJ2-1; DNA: TGTGCCAGCAGCTTGGAGTTACTAGCGGGCGAGCAGTTCTTC; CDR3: CASSLELLAGEQFF
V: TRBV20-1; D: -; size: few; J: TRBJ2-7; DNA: TGCAGTGCTAGTCCCTACGAGCAGTACTTC; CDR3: CSASPYEQYF
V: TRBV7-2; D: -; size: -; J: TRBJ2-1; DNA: TGTGCCAGCAGCCTTACCGGGACCGCGGGTCCCAATGAGCAGTTCTTC; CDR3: CASSLTGTAGPNEQFF
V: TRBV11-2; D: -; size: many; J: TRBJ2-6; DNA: TGTGCCAGCAGCTTAAGTAGCATCGGGGCCAACGTCCTGACTTTC; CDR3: CASSLSSIGANVLTF
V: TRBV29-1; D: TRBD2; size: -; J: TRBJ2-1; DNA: TGCAGCGTCCCTCGGATTAGCGGGACCTCCTACAATGAGCAGTTCTTC; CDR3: CSVPRISGTSYNEQFF
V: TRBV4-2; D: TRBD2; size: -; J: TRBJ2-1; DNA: TGTGCCAGCAGCCCCGGACTAGGAGGCTTCAATGAGCAGTTCTTC; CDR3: CASSPGLGGFNEQFF
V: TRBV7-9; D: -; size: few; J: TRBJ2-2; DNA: TGTGCCAGCAGCTTAGACCTGCAGAACACCGGGGAGCTGTTTTTT; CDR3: CASSLDLQNTGELFF
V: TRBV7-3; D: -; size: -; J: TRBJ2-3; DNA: TGTGCCAGCAGCTTAGGAGGAGGGAGTCTCACAGATACGCAGTATTTT; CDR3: CASSLGGGSLTDTQYF